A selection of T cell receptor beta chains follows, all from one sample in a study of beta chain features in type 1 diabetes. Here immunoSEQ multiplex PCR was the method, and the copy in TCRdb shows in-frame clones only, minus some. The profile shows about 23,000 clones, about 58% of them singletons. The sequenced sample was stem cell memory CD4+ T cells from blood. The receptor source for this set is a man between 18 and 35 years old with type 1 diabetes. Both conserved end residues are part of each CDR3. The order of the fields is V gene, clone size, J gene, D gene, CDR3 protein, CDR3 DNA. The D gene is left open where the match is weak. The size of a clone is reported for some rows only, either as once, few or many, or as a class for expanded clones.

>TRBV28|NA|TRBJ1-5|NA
CASRAGVGNQPQHF
TGTGCCAGCAGGGCAGGGGTCGGCAATCAGCCCCAGCATTTT
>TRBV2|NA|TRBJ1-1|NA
CASSPGKVAEAFF
TGTGCCAGCAGCCCCGGGAAAGTCGCTGAAGCTTTCTTT
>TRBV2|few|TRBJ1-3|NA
CASSVGRGSLSGNTIYF
TGTGCCAGCAGTGTGGGGAGGGGATCCCTCTCTGGAAACACCATATATTTT
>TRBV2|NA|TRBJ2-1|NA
CASRGGRLNEQFF
TGTGCCAGCAGGGGGGGACGGTTGAATGAGCAGTTCTTC
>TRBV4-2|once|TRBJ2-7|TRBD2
CASSREGTSGSYEQYF
TGTGCCAGCAGCCGAGAGGGAACTAGCGGTTCCTACGAGCAGTACTTC
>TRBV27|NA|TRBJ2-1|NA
CASSSGDLGSAQFF
TGTGCCAGCAGCTCCGGAGATCTCGGGTCAGCACAGTTCTTC
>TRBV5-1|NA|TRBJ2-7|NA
CASSLKGSALYEQYF
TGCGCCAGCAGCTTGAAGGGGTCGGCCCTCTACGAGCAGTACTTC
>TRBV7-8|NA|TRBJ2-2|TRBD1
CASSFWGQSNTGELFF
TGTGCCAGCAGCTTTTGGGGACAGTCGAACACCGGGGAGCTGTTTTTT
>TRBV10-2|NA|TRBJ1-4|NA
CASSESSGGNEKLFF
TGCGCCAGCAGTGAGTCGTCGGGGGGGAACGAAAAACTGTTTTTT
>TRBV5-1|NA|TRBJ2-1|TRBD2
CASSLVVGRATYEQFF
TGCGCCAGCAGCTTGGTGGTCGGGAGGGCCACGTATGAGCAGTTCTTC
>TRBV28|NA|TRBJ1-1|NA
CASSRRDTEAFF
TGTGCCAGCAGCCGCCGGGACACTGAAGCTTTCTTT
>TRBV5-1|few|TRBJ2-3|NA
CASSLVAGSVTDTQYF
TGCGCCAGCAGCTTGGTAGCCGGATCAGTCACAGATACGCAGTATTTT
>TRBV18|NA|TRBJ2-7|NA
CASSPRLYEQYF
TGTGCCAGCTCACCCCGACTATACGAGCAGTACTTC
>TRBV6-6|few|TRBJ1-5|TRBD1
CASSYLDRAGQPQHF
TGTGCCAGCAGTTACCTTGACAGGGCTGGACAGCCCCAGCATTTT
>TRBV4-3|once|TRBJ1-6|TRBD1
CASSQSRGTGDNSPLHF
TGCGCCAGCAGCCAGAGTAGGGGGACAGGGGATAATTCACCCCTCCACTTT
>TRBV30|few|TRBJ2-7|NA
CAWSPLYEQYF
TGTGCCTGGAGTCCCCTCTACGAGCAGTACTTC
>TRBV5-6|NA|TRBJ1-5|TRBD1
CASSLGWTGSQPQHF
TGTGCCAGCAGCTTGGGTTGGACAGGATCTCAGCCCCAGCATTTT
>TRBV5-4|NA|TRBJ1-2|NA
CASSLDSYGYTF
TGTGCCAGCAGCTTGGACAGCTATGGCTACACCTTC
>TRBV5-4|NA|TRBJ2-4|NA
CASSLAALDSIQYF
TGTGCCAGCAGCTTGGCAGCGCTTGATTCCATTCAGTACTTC
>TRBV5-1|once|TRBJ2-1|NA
CASSKNNLPYNEQFF
TGCGCCAGCAGCAAAAACAACCTTCCATACAATGAGCAGTTCTTC
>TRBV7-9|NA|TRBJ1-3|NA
CASSLDNSGNTIYF
TGTGCCAGCAGCTTAGACAACTCTGGAAACACCATATATTTT
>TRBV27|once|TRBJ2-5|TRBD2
CASSLRKLAGVLETQYF
TGTGCCAGCAGTTTGAGGAAACTAGCGGGAGTTTTAGAGACCCAGTACTTC